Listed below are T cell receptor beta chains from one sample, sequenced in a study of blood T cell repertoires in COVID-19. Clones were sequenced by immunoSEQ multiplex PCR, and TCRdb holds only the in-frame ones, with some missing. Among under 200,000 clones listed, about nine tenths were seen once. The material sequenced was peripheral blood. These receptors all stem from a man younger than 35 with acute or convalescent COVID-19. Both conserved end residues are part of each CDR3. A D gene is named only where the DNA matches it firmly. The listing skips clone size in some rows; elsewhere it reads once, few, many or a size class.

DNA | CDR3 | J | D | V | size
TGTGCCAGCTCGCCGACACAGGGGGCTTTTGGAAACACCATATATTTT | CASSPTQGAFGNTIYF | TRBJ1-3 | TRBD1 | TRBV18 | -
TGTGCCAGCAGCGGAGGGGCTGGGACGCCCCAGCATTTT | CASSGGAGTPQHF | TRBJ1-5 | - | TRBV27 | -
TGCGCCAGCAGCCGGTCCTCTGGAAACACCATATATTTT | CASSRSSGNTIYF | TRBJ1-3 | - | TRBV5-1 | -
TGTGCCACCAGTGATCCGCAGGGCAGCTCCTACAATGAGCAGTTCTTC | CATSDPQGSSYNEQFF | TRBJ2-1 | - | TRBV24-1 | -
TGTGCCAGTAGTACCCTCCCGGGACAGGGCTACAATGAGCAGTTCTTC | CASSTLPGQGYNEQFF | TRBJ2-1 | TRBD1 | TRBV19 | -
TGTGCTTACGAATTATACCGTAGCGGGGTTTCGGGGACCCAGTACTTC | CAYELYRSGVSGTQYF | TRBJ2-5 | TRBD2 | TRBV30 | -
TGTGCCAGCAGCCAACGATCTCAGGGGAGTCGGACTGAAGCTTTCTTT | CASSQRSQGSRTEAFF | TRBJ1-1 | - | TRBV3-1/TRBV3-2 | few
TGTGCCAGCAGCAAAGAGCTTTCGCAAACAACTAATGAAAAACTGTTTTTT | CASSKELSQTTNEKLFF | TRBJ1-4 | - | TRBV21-1 | -
TGTGCCAGCAGCGGAACCGGGACAGGGAATCAGCCCCAGCATTTT | CASSGTGTGNQPQHF | TRBJ1-5 | TRBD1 | TRBV6-5 | -
TGTGCCAGCAGCCGCGTGGGGGGGGAGCAGTACTTC | CASSRVGGEQYF | TRBJ2-7 | TRBD2 | TRBV6-5 | -
TGTGCCTGGAGTGCGGTGGCAGGTAGCAATCAGCCCCAGCATTTT | CAWSAVAGSNQPQHF | TRBJ1-5 | - | TRBV30 | -
TGTGCCAGCAGACTTACTAGGGCGGACGGGGAGCTGTTTTTT | CASRLTRADGELFF | TRBJ2-2 | - | TRBV7-8 | -
TGTGCCAGTCGACAGGTTAGCGCGACCGGGGAGCTGTTTTTT | CASRQVSATGELFF | TRBJ2-2 | - | TRBV6-5 | -
TGTGCCAGCAGCTTAGGACCGGGACTAGCGGGGGAGCTGTTTTTT | CASSLGPGLAGELFF | TRBJ2-2 | TRBD2 | TRBV7-9 | -
TGTGCCAGTAGTATGGAGGGGGCGCGCACTGAAGCTTTCTTT | CASSMEGARTEAFF | TRBJ1-1 | TRBD1 | TRBV19 | -
TGCGCCAGCAGCCAGACACGGTCTGGAAACACCATATATTTT | CASSQTRSGNTIYF | TRBJ1-3 | - | TRBV4-1 | -
TGTGCCAGCAGCCCCGGTCAGGGGGCAGCTAATGAAAAACTGTTTTTT | CASSPGQGAANEKLFF | TRBJ1-4 | TRBD1 | TRBV9 | -
TGTGCCAGCAGCGTACCTAGGGGCGGAACCGGGGAGCTGTTTTTT | CASSVPRGGTGELFF | TRBJ2-2 | - | TRBV9 | -
TGTGCCAGCAGCTTAGCTACAGGGGGAGGTGGCACTGAAGCTTTCTTT | CASSLATGGGGTEAFF | TRBJ1-1 | TRBD1 | TRBV7-6 | -
TGTGCCAGCAGGAGAACTAATGAAAAACTGTTTTTT | CASRRTNEKLFF | TRBJ1-4 | - | TRBV28 | -
TGCGCCAGCAGCCCGGGGACAGGGGCCCACCTTTTCGGTGAAGCTTTCTTT | CASSPGTGAHLFGEAFF | TRBJ1-1 | TRBD1 | TRBV5-1 | -
TGCGCCAGCAGCTTGGACGGGTCCTACGAGCAGTACTTC | CASSLDGSYEQYF | TRBJ2-7 | - | TRBV5-1 | -
TGTGCCAGCTCCAGGGACACACAAGAGACCCAGTACTTC | CASSRDTQETQYF | TRBJ2-5 | - | TRBV18 | -
TGTGCCAGCAGCTTAGCCGGGACAGGGGTTCATGGCTACACCTTC | CASSLAGTGVHGYTF | TRBJ1-2 | TRBD1 | TRBV7-9 | -
TGTGCCAGCAGCCCAGGGCCGCTGTATAGCAATCAGCCCCAGCATTTT | CASSPGPLYSNQPQHF | TRBJ1-5 | - | TRBV5-8 | -
TGTGCCACCAGTGACCAAACAGGGAAGCCTAACTATGGCTACACCTTC | CATSDQTGKPNYGYTF | TRBJ1-2 | - | TRBV24-1 | -
TGTGCCAGCAGCCAAGGGGGACTTGGGGCCGGGGAGCTGTTTTTT | CASSQGGLGAGELFF | TRBJ2-2 | - | TRBV3-1/TRBV3-2 | -
TGTGCCAGCAGCAACCGGACTAGCCGCACCACTATCTTTAGCACAGATACGCAGTATTTT | CASSNRTSRTTIFSTDTQYF | TRBJ2-3 | TRBD2 | TRBV7-9 | few
TGCGCCAGCAGCACAGGGACAAGCACAGATACGCAGTATTTT | CASSTGTSTDTQYF | TRBJ2-3 | - | TRBV5-1 | -
TGTGCCAGCAGTGGGGAACAGGGAAGCAATCAGCCCCAGCATTTT | CASSGEQGSNQPQHF | TRBJ1-5 | - | TRBV2 | once
TGTGCCACCAGTCTCGTTGGAGGGAACGAGCAGTACTTC | CATSLVGGNEQYF | TRBJ2-7 | - | TRBV15 | -
TGTGCCAGCAGACGTACAGGGGGCACTTCAACTAATGAAAAACTGTTTTTT | CASRRTGGTSTNEKLFF | TRBJ1-4 | TRBD1 | TRBV7-9 | -
TGTGCCAGCAGCAAACAGGCACCAACCTCCTACGAGCAGTACTTC | CASSKQAPTSYEQYF | TRBJ2-7 | - | TRBV11-2 | -
TGTGCCAGCAGTCCCTCTCGAGCGGAGGGGGCGAACACTGAAGCTTTCTTT | CASSPSRAEGANTEAFF | TRBJ1-1 | TRBD1 | TRBV6-7 | -
TGTGCCAGCAGCGCCGGACAGGGCCAAGAGACCCAGTACTTC | CASSAGQGQETQYF | TRBJ2-5 | TRBD1 | TRBV5-4 | -
TGTGCCAGCAGCCAAGATCCTCGAGGTGGAGATACGCAGTATTTT | CASSQDPRGGDTQYF | TRBJ2-3 | - | TRBV4-2 | -
TGCGCCAGCAGCTTACAGGGCCACACTGAAGCTTTCTTT | CASSLQGHTEAFF | TRBJ1-1 | - | TRBV5-1 | -
TGTGCCAGCAGCCCGGACAGTTATCCGACGTTCTATGGCTACACCTTC | CASSPDSYPTFYGYTF | TRBJ1-2 | - | TRBV14 | -
TGTGCCAGCAGACGGGTAGATGTGAACACTGAAGCTTTCTTT | CASRRVDVNTEAFF | TRBJ1-1 | - | TRBV27 | -
TGTGCCAGCAGATCACAGGGGTCAACTGAAGCTTTCTTT | CASRSQGSTEAFF | TRBJ1-1 | TRBD1 | TRBV12-3/TRBV12-4 | -
TGTGCCAGCAGTCGGACTAGAACAGACAATGAGCAGTTCTTC | CASSRTRTDNEQFF | TRBJ2-1 | TRBD2 | TRBV11-3 | -
TGCGCCAGCAGCTCCTTAGCGGGAGGCCGACCTAGCACAGATACGCAGTATTTT | CASSSLAGGRPSTDTQYF | TRBJ2-3 | TRBD2 | TRBV5-1 | -